The 18 T cell receptor beta chains below were found in one sample sequenced in a study of cytomegalovirus exposure and HLA in healthy donors. Sequencing was performed with immunoSEQ multiplex PCR; in TCRdb, only in-frame clones are kept and a portion is missing. Of approximately 71,000 clones listed, approximately 91% are singletons. Input material: PBMCs. The receptor source for this set is a man in his late teens or twenties in good health and CMV-seronegative.

This chain connects TRBV28 to TRBJ2-2; no definite D call. Trimming took off 3 bases at V and 6 bases at J, with 11 bases between the two ends. This CDR3 spans 14 amino acids. CDR1 MDHEN and CDR2 SYDVKM come from the germline V gene. The DNA for the CDR3 is TGTGCCAGCAGTTTTCGACAACTTGCCGGGGAGCTGTTTTTT. Its protein product is CASSFRQLAGELFF.

This clone has just a few counts. The chain has TRBV5-1 and TRBJ2-7; 7 nucleotides line up with TRBD1. With 3 bases clipped from V and 5 bases from J, the junction kept 14 bases outside the gene matches. This CDR3 is 16 amino acids long. The V gene's germline CDR1 is SGHRS and CDR2 YFSETQ. In DNA, the CDR3 is TGCGCCAGCAGCTACTCCGAGACAGGGAGCTTGAACGAGCAGTACTTC. It translates to CASSYSETGSLNEQYF.

This chain connects TRBV12-5 to TRBJ2-1, with D possibly matching TRBD2 (6 bases). The CDR3 spans 16 residues. Germline lookup yields CDR1 LGHNT and CDR2 FRNRAP. The V end lost 4 bases, the J end lost 1 base, and 14 bases lay between the germline ends. The chain's CDR3 is CASGYNSGPSYNEQFF. The CDR3 DNA reads as TGTGCTAGTGGTTATAATAGCGGCCCTTCCTACAATGAGCAGTTCTTC.

V and J are TRBV10-3 and TRBJ1-5; possible D gene TRBD1, 5 bases. The ends were cut back, 4 bases at V and 7 bases at J, with 17 bases in the middle. The germline CDR1 and CDR2 sequences are ENHRY and SYGVKD. The CDR3 is 15 amino acids. CDR3: CAISGGVGGGQPQHF. The CDR3, as DNA: TGTGCCATCAGTGGGGGGGTAGGCGGTGGCCAGCCCCAGCATTTT.

The table lists this clone with a few counts. CDR3 sequence: CASWGRERRDEQYF. CDR3 DNA: TGTGCCAGTTGGGGGCGGGAGCGGAGGGACGAGCAGTACTTC. The chain recombines TRBV27 with TRBJ2-7; tentative D call: TRBD2 (7 bases). The V end lost 9 bases, the J end lost 5 bases, and 20 bases lay between the germline ends. Germline V CDR1 and CDR2: MNHEY, SMNVEV (reference sequence). CDR3 size: 14 residues.

The chain is built from TRBV15 and TRBJ2-5; tentatively, D is TRBD2 (5 bases). The V end was cut by 3 bases, the J end by 4 bases, with 15 bases between. Germline CDR1 is LNHNV and CDR2 is YYDKDF (reference sequence). The CDR3 runs 15 residues. CDR3 amino acids: CATSSPSMSGETQYF. The CDR3 DNA sequence: TGTGCCACCAGCAGTCCCTCGATGAGCGGAGAGACCCAGTACTTC. Drawing the rest from reference TRBV15 and TRBJ2-5, the complete variable domain is DAMVIQNPRYQVTQFGKPVTLSCSQTLNHNVMYWYQQKSSQAPKLLFHYYDKDFNNEADTPDNFQSRRPNTSFCFLDIRSPGLGDTAMYLCATSSPSMSGETQYFGPGTRLLVL.

The rearrangement links TRBV29-1 to TRBJ2-1; no reliable D call. The CDR3 is 13 residues long. The V gene lost 8 bases and the J gene lost 10 bases, with 21 bases spanning the gap. Germline V gene lookup returns CDR1 SQVTM and CDR2 ANQGSEA. The CDR3 bases are TGCAGCATCCAGCGAAGCGACCGGCGAGAGCAGTTCTTC. Amino acid sequence: CSIQRSDRREQFF.

Only a few counts were recorded for this clone. This chain links TRBV9 with TRBJ1-2; 9 nucleotides agree with TRBD1. Germline loops: CDR1 SGDLS, CDR2 YYNGEE. This CDR3 is built from 15 residues. The J segment lost 3 bases and the V segment lost 0 bases, leaving 3 bases of the junction unmatched. The CDR3 loop reads CASSVEGTGHYGYTF. CDR3 in DNA: TGTGCCAGCAGCGTAGAAGGGACAGGGCACTATGGCTACACCTTC.

This chain connects TRBV4-2 to TRBJ2-1; 10 bases are a match to TRBD2. CDR1 is LGHNA, CDR2 YNFKEQ, per germline. V shed 3 bases and J 15 bases; nucleotides not matched to a gene: 8. The length of the CDR3 is 13 residues. The CDR3 DNA is TGTGCCAGCAGCCAGGAAACTAGCGGGATTCCGTTCTTC. It codes for CASSQETSGIPFF.

This clone was recorded only once. The rearrangement joins TRBV4-3 to TRBJ2-1; D might be TRBD2 (6 bases). The V end lost 1 base, the J end lost 7 bases, and 11 bases lay between the germline ends. Germline CDR1 reads LGHNA; CDR2 reads YSLEER. The CDR3 spans 14 residues. The CDR3, as DNA: TGCGCCAGCAGCCAAGTCAGACGGGAGAATGAGCAGTTCTTC. Amino acid sequence: CASSQVRRENEQFF.

The V gene is TRBV7-3, the J gene TRBJ2-1, with 12 bases lining up with TRBD1. Germline CDR1 reads SGHTA; CDR2 reads FQGTGA. The trim removed 5 bases at V and 8 bases at J, leaving 16 bases unmatched. The CDR3 totals 18 residues. CDR3 sequence: CASSLNIFTGTGGYEQFF. Written as DNA, the CDR3 is TGTGCCAGCAGCCTCAACATATTTACCGGGACAGGGGGCTATGAGCAGTTCTTC.

This chain connects TRBV28 to TRBJ2-7, with a possible D match to TRBD1 (6 bases). Trimming took off 5 bases at V and 1 base at J, with 12 bases between the two ends. The germline V gene encodes CDR1 MDHEN and CDR2 SYDVKM. CDR3 length: 14 residues. The CDR3 reads CASSPGQPSYEQYF. CDR3 bases: TGTGCCAGCAGTCCCGGACAGCCGTCCTACGAGCAGTACTTC.

The chain links TRBV9 to TRBJ2-7, with D uncertain. Trimming removed 0 bases at V and 5 bases at J, with 9 bases between. Germline V gene sequence: CDR1 SGDLS, CDR2 YYNGEE. The CDR3 totals 13 residues. The CDR3 sequence: CASSVDQAHEQYF. CDR3 coding DNA: TGTGCCAGCAGCGTAGATCAGGCCCACGAGCAGTACTTC.

The chain joins TRBV7-2 to TRBJ1-5; maybe TRBD1 (6 bases). The length of the CDR3 is 15 residues. Germline V gene data show CDR1 as SGHTA and CDR2 as FQGNSA. Trimming cost V 3 bases and J 0 bases, with 9 bases left between them. Here the CDR3 DNA reads TGTGCCAGCAGCTTGACAGGAAATAGCAATCAGCCCCAGCATTTT. It translates to CASSLTGNSNQPQHF.

Notes on this clone: The junction departs from the called germline gene at one end, perhaps through a read error. This rearrangement joins TRBV25-1 to TRBJ2-1; maybe TRBD2 (5 bases). The CDR3 covers 12 residues. CDR1 and CDR2 (germline): MGHDK, SYGVNS. The chain's CDR3 is CASSGGYNEQFF. The CDR3 region has the DNA TGTGCCAGTAGTGGAGGATACAATGAGCAGTTCTTC.

V is TRBV5-5 and J is TRBJ2-2, with D possibly TRBD1 on 6 matching bases. Trimming removed 4 bases from V and 5 bases from J, with 9 bases in between. The CDR3 spans 13 residues. Germline V CDR1 and CDR2: SGHKS, YYEKEE (reference sequence). DNA for the CDR3: TGTGCCAGCAGCCCTCAGGGGACCGGGGAGCTGTTTTTT. Its protein is CASSPQGTGELFF.

V is TRBV2 and J is TRBJ1-5; D is perhaps TRBD1 (5 bases). This CDR3 has 16 amino acids. V was pared by 6 bases and J by 1 base, with 16 bases between. Germline V CDR1 and CDR2: SNHLY, FYNNEI. In DNA, the CDR3 is TGTGCCAGCAGGGGGGGTGCGAGTAGCAGCAATCAGCCCCAGCATTTT. This encodes CASRGGASSSNQPQHF.

The chain employs TRBV9 and TRBJ1-1; no definite D call. The CDR3 is 15 amino acids. The germline gives CDR1 SGDLS, CDR2 YYNGEE. Trimming took off 5 bases at V and 2 bases at J, with 16 bases between the two ends. CDR3 sequence: CASRTTAGVNTEAFF. In DNA, the CDR3 is TGTGCCAGCAGGACGACGGCAGGCGTTAACACTGAAGCTTTCTTT.